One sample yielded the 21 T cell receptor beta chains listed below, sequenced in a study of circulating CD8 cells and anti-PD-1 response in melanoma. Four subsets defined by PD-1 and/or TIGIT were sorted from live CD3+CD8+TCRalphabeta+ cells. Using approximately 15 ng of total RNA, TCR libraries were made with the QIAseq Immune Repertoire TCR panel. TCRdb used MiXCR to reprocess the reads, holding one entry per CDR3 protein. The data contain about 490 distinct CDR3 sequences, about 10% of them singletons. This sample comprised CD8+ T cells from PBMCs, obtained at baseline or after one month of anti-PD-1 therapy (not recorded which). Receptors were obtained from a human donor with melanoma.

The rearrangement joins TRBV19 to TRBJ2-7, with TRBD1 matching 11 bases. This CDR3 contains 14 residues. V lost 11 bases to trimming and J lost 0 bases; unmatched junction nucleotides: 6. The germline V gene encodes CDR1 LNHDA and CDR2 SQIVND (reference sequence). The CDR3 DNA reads TGTGCCTCGGGACAGGGGGGACTCTCCTACGAGCAGTACTTC. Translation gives CASGQGGLSYEQYF.

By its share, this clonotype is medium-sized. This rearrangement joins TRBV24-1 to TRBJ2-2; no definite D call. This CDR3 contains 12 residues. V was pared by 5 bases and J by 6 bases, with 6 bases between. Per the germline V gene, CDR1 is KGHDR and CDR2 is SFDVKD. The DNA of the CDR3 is TGTGCCACCAGTGTCGGCGCCGGGGAGCTGTTTTTT. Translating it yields CATSVGAGELFF.

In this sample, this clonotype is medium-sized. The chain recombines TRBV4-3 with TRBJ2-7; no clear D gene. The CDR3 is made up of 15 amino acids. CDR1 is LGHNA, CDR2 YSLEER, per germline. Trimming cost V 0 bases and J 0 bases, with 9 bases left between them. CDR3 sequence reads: CASSQEPQDSYEQYF. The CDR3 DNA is TGCGCCAGCAGCCAAGAACCCCAGGACTCCTACGAGCAGTACTTC.

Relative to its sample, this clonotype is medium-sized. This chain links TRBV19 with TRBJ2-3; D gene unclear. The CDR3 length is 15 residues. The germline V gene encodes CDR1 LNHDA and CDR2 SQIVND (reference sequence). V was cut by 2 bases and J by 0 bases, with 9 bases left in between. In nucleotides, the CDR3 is TGTGCCAGTAGTATATCCCCAGCTAGCACAGATACGCAGTATTTT. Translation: CASSISPASTDTQYF. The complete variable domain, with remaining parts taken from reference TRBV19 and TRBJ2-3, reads DGGITQSPKYLFRKEGQNVTLSCEQNLNHDAMYWYRQDPGQGLRLIYYSQIVNDFQKGDIAEGYSVSREKKESFPLTVTSAQKNPTAFYLCASSISPASTDTQYFGPGTRLTVL.

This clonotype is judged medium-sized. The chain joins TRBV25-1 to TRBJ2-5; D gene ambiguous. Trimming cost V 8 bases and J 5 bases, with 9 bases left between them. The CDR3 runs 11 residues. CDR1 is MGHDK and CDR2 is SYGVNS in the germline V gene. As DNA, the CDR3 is TGTGCCAGCGGCATGTTGGAGACCCAGTACTTC. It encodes CASGMLETQYF.

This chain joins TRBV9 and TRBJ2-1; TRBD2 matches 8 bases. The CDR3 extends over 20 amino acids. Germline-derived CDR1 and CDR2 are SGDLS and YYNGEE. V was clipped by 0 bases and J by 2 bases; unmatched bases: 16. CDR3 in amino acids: CASSVEKLAASGLPYNEQFF. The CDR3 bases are TGTGCCAGCAGCGTAGAAAAACTAGCAGCTAGCGGGCTCCCCTACAATGAGCAGTTCTTC.

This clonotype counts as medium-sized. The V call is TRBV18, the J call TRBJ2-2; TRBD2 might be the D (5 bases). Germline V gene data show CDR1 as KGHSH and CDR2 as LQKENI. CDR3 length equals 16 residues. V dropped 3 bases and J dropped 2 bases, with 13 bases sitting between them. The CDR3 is CASSPDERLNTGELFF. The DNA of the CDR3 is TGTGCCAGCTCACCGGACGAGCGACTAAACACCGGGGAGCTGTTTTTT.

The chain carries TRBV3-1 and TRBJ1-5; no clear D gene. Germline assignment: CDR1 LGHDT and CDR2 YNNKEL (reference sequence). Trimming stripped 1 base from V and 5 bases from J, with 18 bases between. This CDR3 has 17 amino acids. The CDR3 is CASSQGGGGGLDQPQHF. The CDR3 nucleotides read TGTGCCAGCAGCCAAGGGGGAGGTGGCGGTCTCGATCAGCCCCAGCATTTT.

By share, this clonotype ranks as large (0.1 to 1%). CDR3 region: CASESRPVYSNQPQHF. The CDR3, as DNA: TGTGCCAGCGAATCCCGTCCGGTTTATAGCAATCAGCCCCAGCATTTT. The rearrangement joins TRBV2 to TRBJ1-5; no clear D. Trimming cost V 8 bases and J 0 bases, with 17 bases left between them. Germline CDR1 SNHLY, CDR2 FYNNEI. This CDR3 spans 16 amino acids.

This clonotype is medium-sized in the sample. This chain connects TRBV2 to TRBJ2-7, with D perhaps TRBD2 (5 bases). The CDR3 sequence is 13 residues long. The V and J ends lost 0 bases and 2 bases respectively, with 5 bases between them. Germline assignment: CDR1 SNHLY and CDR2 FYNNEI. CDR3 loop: CASSEARAYEQYF. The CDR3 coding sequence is TGTGCCAGCAGTGAAGCGCGGGCCTACGAGCAGTACTTC.

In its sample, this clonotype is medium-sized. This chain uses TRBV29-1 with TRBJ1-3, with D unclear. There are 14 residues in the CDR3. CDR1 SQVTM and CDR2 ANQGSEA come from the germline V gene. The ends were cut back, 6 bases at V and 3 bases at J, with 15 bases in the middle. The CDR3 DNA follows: TGCAGCGTCGCCGGGCCTGAGAGTGGAAACACCATATATTTT. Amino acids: CSVAGPESGNTIYF.

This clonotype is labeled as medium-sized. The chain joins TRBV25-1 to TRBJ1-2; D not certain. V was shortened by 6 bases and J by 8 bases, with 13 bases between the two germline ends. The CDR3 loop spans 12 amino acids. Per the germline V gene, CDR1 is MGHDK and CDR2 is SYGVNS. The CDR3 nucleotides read TGTGCCAGCAGCCCAGGCCTGGGGGGCTACACCTTC. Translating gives CASSPGLGGYTF.

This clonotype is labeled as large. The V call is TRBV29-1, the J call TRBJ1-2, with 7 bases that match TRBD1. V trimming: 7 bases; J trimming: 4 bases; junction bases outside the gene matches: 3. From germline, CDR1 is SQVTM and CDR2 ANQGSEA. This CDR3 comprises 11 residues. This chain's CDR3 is CSGRDSYGYTF. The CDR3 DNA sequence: TGCAGCGGCCGGGACAGCTATGGCTACACCTTC.

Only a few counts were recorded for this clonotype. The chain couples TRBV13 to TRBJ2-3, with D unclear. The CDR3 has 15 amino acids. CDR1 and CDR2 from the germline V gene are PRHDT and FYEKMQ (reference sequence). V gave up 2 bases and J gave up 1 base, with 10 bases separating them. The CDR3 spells CASSLRVGGTDTQYF. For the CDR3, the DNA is TGTGCCAGCAGCTTACGAGTAGGAGGCACAGATACGCAGTATTTT.

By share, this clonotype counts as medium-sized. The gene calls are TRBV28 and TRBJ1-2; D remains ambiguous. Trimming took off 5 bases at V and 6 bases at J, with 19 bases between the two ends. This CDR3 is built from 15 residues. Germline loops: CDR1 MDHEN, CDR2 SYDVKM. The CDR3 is CASSTLVERGDGYTF. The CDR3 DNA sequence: TGTGCCAGCAGTACACTGGTGGAGCGGGGAGATGGCTACACCTTC.

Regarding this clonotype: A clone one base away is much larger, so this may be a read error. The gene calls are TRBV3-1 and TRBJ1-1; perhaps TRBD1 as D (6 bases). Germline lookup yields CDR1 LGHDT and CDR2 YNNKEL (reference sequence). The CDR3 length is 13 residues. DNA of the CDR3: TGTGCCAGCTCATACAGGGCGAACACTGGAGCTTTCTTT. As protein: CASSYRANTGAFF.

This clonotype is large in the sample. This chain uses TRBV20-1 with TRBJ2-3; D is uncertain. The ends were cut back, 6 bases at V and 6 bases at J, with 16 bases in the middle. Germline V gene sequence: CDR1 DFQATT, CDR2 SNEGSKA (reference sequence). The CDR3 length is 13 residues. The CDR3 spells CSAPVEFTDTQYF. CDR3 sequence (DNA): TGCAGTGCCCCGGTGGAGTTTACGGATACGCAGTATTTT.

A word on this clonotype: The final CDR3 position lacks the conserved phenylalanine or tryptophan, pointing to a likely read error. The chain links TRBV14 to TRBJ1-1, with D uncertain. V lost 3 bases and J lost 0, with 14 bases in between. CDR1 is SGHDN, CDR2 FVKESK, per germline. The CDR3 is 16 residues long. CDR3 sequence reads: CASSQRDEIMNTEAFL. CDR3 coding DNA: TGTGCCAGCAGCCAGCGGGATGAAATCATGAACACTGAAGCTTTCCTT.

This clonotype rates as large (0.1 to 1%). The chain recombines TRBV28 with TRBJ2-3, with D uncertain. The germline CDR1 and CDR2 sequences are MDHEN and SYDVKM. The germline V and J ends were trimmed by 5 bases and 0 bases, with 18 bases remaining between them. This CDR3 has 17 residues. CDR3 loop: CASSPPPVFGSTDTQYF. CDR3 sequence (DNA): TGTGCCAGCAGTCCCCCCCCTGTTTTCGGGAGCACAGATACGCAGTATTTT. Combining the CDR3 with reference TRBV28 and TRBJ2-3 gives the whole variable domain DVKVTQSSRYLVKRTGEKVFLECVQDMDHENMFWYRQDPGLGLRLIYFSYDVKMKEKGDIPEGYSVSREKKERFSLILESASTNQTSMYLCASSPPPVFGSTDTQYFGPGTRLTVL.

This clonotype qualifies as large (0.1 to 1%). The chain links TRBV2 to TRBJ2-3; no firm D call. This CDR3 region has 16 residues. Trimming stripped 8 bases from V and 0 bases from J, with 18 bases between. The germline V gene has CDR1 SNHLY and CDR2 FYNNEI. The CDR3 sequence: CASARTHGLSTDTQYF. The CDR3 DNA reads TGTGCCAGCGCCCGAACTCATGGTCTGAGCACAGATACGCAGTATTTT.

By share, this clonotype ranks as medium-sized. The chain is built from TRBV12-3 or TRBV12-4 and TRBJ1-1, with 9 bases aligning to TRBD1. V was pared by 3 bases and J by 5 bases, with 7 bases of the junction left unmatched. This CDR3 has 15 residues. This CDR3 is CASSLGDREITEAFF. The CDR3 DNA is TGTGCCAGCAGTTTGGGGGACAGGGAGATTACTGAAGCTTTCTTT.